This TCR beta chain stems from a study of identical twins. General observations from the study: Memory repertoires lacked the insertion deficit that abundant cord blood beta clonotypes showed. Without tracking the same donors, conclusions rested on cross-sectional statistical analysis.

TCRdb reprocessed the 5' RACE reads via MiXCR and lists one record per CDR3 protein. Of 1.5 million to 2 million distinct CDR3 sequences listed, under 35% are singletons. This clonotype came up a few times. What it recognizes is unknown. The CDR3 loop spans 17 amino acids. V lost 0 bases and J lost 12; bases outside the gene matches: 23. Germline CDR1 DFQATT, CDR2 SNEGSKA (reference sequence). The clonotype comes from a newborn girl in good health. The J gene is TRBJ2-7, the V gene TRBV20-1; TRBD1 agrees at 7 bases. The sequenced sample consisted of cord blood. The CDR3 loop reads CSARDSATPGTASPRYF. CDR3 in DNA: TGCAGTGCTAGAGATTCCGCAACGCCCGGGACAGCTTCCCCCCGGTACTTC.